The entry that follows covers one T cell receptor (beta chain) sequence. What it recognizes is unknown. It was with 60 Vbeta and 13 Jbeta primers that the PCR ran. In the original analysis: A later analysis counted 80 million or so unique TCR beta chains, 10 million to 12 million shared. Profiled with immunoSEQ multiplex PCR; TCRdb holds only in-frame clones, not every one. V and J calls and clone size are copied from that table; D and trimming were computed from the DNA. Of roughly 190,000 clones detected, approximately 78% appear once; the ten largest clones hold roughly 14%. These data belong to a study of cytomegalovirus exposure and HLA in healthy donors. Germline CDR1 is MNHEY and CDR2 is SMNVEV (reference sequence). The CDR3 runs 13 residues. Trimming took off 4 bases at V and 9 bases at J, with 10 bases between the two ends. Study-wide results and limits: It was confirmed in vitro that a few of the CMV-associated chains were specific for CMV antigens.

Source material: PBMCs. This chain links TRBV27 with TRBJ1-6; D not certain. This clonotype was sampled from a woman aged 25 to 39 in good health and CMV-seropositive. Written as DNA, the CDR3 is TGTGCCAGCAGTTGGAGCATCGGTTCACCCCTCCACTTT. Protein sequence: CASSWSIGSPLHF.